The rows below give T cell receptor beta chains drawn from one sample of a study of cytotoxic CD8 clonotypes in ibrutinib-treated CLL. The method was immunoSEQ multiplex PCR; TCRdb's version includes in-frame clones alone and lacks a portion of them. Altogether 200,000 or so clones are present, roughly 73% being singletons, with the ten largest covering more than 9.5%. The specimen comprised PBMCs, sampled after 12 months of ibrutinib treatment. Receptor source: a human donor with chronic lymphocytic leukemia. Each CDR3 is given with its conserved first and last residue. A D gene is named only where the DNA matches it firmly. Clone size is given for some rows only: seen once, a few or many times, or a class if the clone is expanded.

>TRBD1|-|TRBV28|TRBJ2-7
CASNTGVREQYF
TGTGCCAGCAACACAGGGGTCCGCGAGCAGTACTTC
>-|-|TRBV5-1|TRBJ1-2
CASSFKRSSSDYGYTF
TGCGCCAGCAGCTTTAAGAGAAGTTCATCCGACTATGGCTACACCTTC
>TRBD1|-|TRBV5-1|TRBJ1-6
CASSRGQGLNSPLHF
TGCGCCAGCAGCAGGGGACAGGGGCTAAATTCACCCCTCCACTTT
>TRBD1|-|TRBV10-3|TRBJ2-1
CAISPRDRGNNEQFF
TGTGCCATCAGCCCCCGGGACAGGGGGAACAATGAGCAGTTCTTC
>TRBD1|few|TRBV5-4|TRBJ1-4
CASSPDRGAEKLFF
TGTGCCAGCAGCCCGGACAGGGGAGCTGAAAAACTGTTTTTT
>-|-|TRBV30|TRBJ1-1
CAAGALQWNTEAFF
TGTGCCGCGGGGGCACTACAGTGGAACACTGAAGCTTTCTTT
>-|-|TRBV25-1|TRBJ2-3
CASSTPGDPLQYF
TGTGCCAGCAGTACTCCCGGGGACCCCCTGCAGTATTTT
>-|once|TRBV29-1|TRBJ2-1
CSVGPYNEQFF
TGCAGCGTTGGCCCATACAATGAGCAGTTCTTC
>-|once|TRBV5-4|TRBJ2-7
CASSVMGNYEQYF
TGTGCCAGCAGTGTTATGGGGAACTACGAGCAGTACTTC
>-|-|TRBV5-6|TRBJ2-3
CASSLVGGRGDTQYF
TGTGCCAGCAGCTTGGTTGGAGGGAGGGGGGATACGCAGTATTTT
>-|-|TRBV2|TRBJ1-2
CASSGRSPLYGYTF
TGTGCCAGCAGCGGCCGTTCACCCCTCTATGGCTACACCTTC
>TRBD1|once|TRBV5-1|TRBJ1-1
CASPGGTEAFF
TGCGCCAGCCCAGGGGGCACTGAAGCTTTCTTT
>TRBD1|few|TRBV27|TRBJ1-1
CASSSLADRGQAFF
TGTGCCAGCAGTTCGTTAGCTGACAGGGGACAAGCTTTCTTT
>TRBD1|-|TRBV5-6|TRBJ1-5
CASSLGDRVQPQHF
TGTGCCAGCAGCTTGGGGGACAGGGTACAGCCCCAGCATTTT
>-|-|TRBV13|TRBJ2-5
CASSLVQETQYF
TGTGCCAGCAGCTTAGTACAAGAGACCCAGTACTTC
>TRBD1|-|TRBV10-2|TRBJ1-2
CASTGQGGGYTF
TGCGCCAGCACGGGACAGGGGGGTGGCTACACCTTC
>-|once|TRBV15|TRBJ2-7
CATSTYGGGTYEQYF
TGTGCCACCAGCACCTACGGGGGCGGAACCTACGAGCAGTACTTC
>-|-|TRBV9|TRBJ2-3
CASSVVDIPSWDTQYF
TGTGCCAGCAGCGTAGTGGACATTCCCTCCTGGGATACGCAGTATTTT
>-|-|TRBV4-2|TRBJ1-3
CASSRGIRTDSGNTIYF
TGTGCCAGCAGCCGGGGGATCCGGACAGACTCTGGAAACACCATATATTTT
>-|-|TRBV6-1|TRBJ2-7
CASSVTVSSYEQYF
TGTGCCAGCAGTGTGACGGTAAGCTCCTACGAGCAGTACTTC
>TRBD2|-|TRBV5-1|TRBJ2-7
CASSSGSYEQYF
TGCGCCAGCTCTAGCGGGAGTTACGAGCAGTACTTC
>TRBD1|-|TRBV10-3|TRBJ1-4
CAISAGQVGEKLFF
TGTGCCATCAGTGCCGGACAGGTTGGTGAAAAACTGTTTTTT
>-|-|TRBV6-1|TRBJ1-5
CASSVPGPQPQHF
TGTGCCAGCAGTGTGCCCGGCCCTCAGCCCCAGCATTTT
>TRBD2|-|TRBV27|TRBJ2-1
CASSSGGARNEQFF
TGTGCCAGCAGTAGCGGGGGGGCCAGGAATGAGCAGTTCTTC
>-|few|TRBV11-2|TRBJ1-3
CASSLQGPGNTIYF
TGTGCCAGCAGCCTACAGGGACCGGGAAACACCATATATTTT
>TRBD1|once|TRBV30|TRBJ2-7
CAWGYFMTGQGLFGYEQYF
TGTGCCTGGGGATACTTCATGACGGGACAGGGTTTGTTTGGCTACGAGCAGTACTTC
>TRBD2|many|TRBV25-1|TRBJ2-3
CASSDEGKRGGRTDTQYF
TGTGCCAGCAGTGATGAGGGTAAGCGGGGGGGCCGAACAGATACGCAGTATTTT
>-|-|TRBV19|TRBJ2-1
CASSTRDKEGSYNEQFF
TGTGCCAGTAGTACCCGGGACAAGGAAGGGTCCTACAATGAGCAGTTCTTC
>-|-|TRBV28|TRBJ2-7
CASRASATYEQYF
TGTGCCAGCAGAGCTAGCGCGACCTACGAGCAGTACTTC
>-|-|TRBV27|TRBJ2-7
CASSQTGTYEQYF
TGTGCCAGCAGTCAAACAGGGACCTACGAGCAGTACTTC
>-|-|TRBV9|TRBJ2-2
CASSVRESGELFF
TGTGCCAGCAGCGTCAGGGAGTCCGGGGAGCTGTTTTTT
>-|-|TRBV5-4|TRBJ2-5
CASSFWFQETQYF
TGTGCCAGCAGCTTTTGGTTTCAAGAGACCCAGTACTTC
>TRBD1|few|TRBV11-2|TRBJ1-1
CASSSVYRGNTEAFF
TGTGCCAGCAGCTCAGTATACAGGGGGAACACTGAAGCTTTCTTT
>-|many|TRBV30|TRBJ1-2
CAWRGGFQDAVGRRTPLDVYGYTF
TGTGCCTGGAGGGGGGGGTTCCAGGATGCGGTGGGCCGTCGTACCCCCCTGGACGTGTATGGCTACACCTTC
>-|-|TRBV6-6|TRBJ1-2
CASRPRTQLMGYGYTF
TGTGCCAGCAGACCAAGGACCCAGTTAATGGGCTATGGCTACACCTTC
>-|-|TRBV6-5|TRBJ1-2
CASSSRGAGYTF
TGTGCCAGCAGTTCAAGGGGTGCCGGCTACACCTTC
>TRBD2|once|TRBV5-4|TRBJ2-7
CASRASGTSSYEQYF
TGTGCCAGCAGGGCATCCGGGACTAGCTCCTACGAGCAGTACTTC
>TRBD2|-|TRBV19|TRBJ2-1
CASSIGLAGYNEQFF
TGTGCCAGTAGTATCGGACTAGCGGGGTACAATGAGCAGTTCTTC
>TRBD1|-|TRBV2|TRBJ1-2
CASSGQGYGYTF
TGTGCCAGCAGTGGACAGGGGTATGGCTACACCTTC
>TRBD2|few|TRBV30|TRBJ2-5
CAWSVGQRGRLQETQYF
TGTGCCTGGAGTGTAGGCCAGCGGGGGAGGTTACAAGAGACCCAGTACTTC
>-|few|TRBV27|TRBJ1-6
CASSLLGEDSPLHF
TGTGCCAGCAGTTTACTAGGGGAGGATTCACCCCTCCACTTT
>TRBD1|-|TRBV25-1|TRBJ2-7
CASSDGDRGSYEQYF
TGTGCCAGCAGTGACGGGGACAGGGGTTCCTACGAGCAGTACTTC
>TRBD2|-|TRBV4-1|TRBJ2-5
CASSLLAGGETQYF
TGCGCCAGCAGCCTTCTAGCGGGCGGGGAGACCCAGTACTTC
>TRBD2|-|TRBV6-1|TRBJ2-1
CASSEARLAGAVYEQFF
TGTGCCAGCAGTGAAGCGCGACTAGCGGGAGCGGTCTATGAGCAGTTCTTC
>-|-|TRBV7-9|TRBJ1-1
CASSLAGDDEAFF
TGTGCCAGCAGCTTAGCTGGGGACGATGAAGCTTTCTTT
>-|-|TRBV5-1|TRBJ2-2
CASSPGLSSLNTGELFF
TGCGCCAGCAGCCCTGGTCTATCCAGCTTGAACACCGGGGAGCTGTTTTTT
>-|-|TRBV5-1|TRBJ2-7
CASTADSASYEQYF
TGCGCCAGCACGGCGGACTCTGCCTCCTACGAGCAGTACTTC
>TRBD2|-|TRBV29-1|TRBJ2-1
CSVEGGSGTYNEQFF
TGCAGCGTTGAGGGGGGTAGCGGGACGTACAATGAGCAGTTCTTC
>-|once|TRBV5-1|TRBJ2-7
CASSLNPQGSYEQYF
TGCGCCAGCAGCTTGAATCCACAGGGCTCCTACGAGCAGTACTTC
>TRBD2|few|TRBV25-1|TRBJ2-2
CASSRRGGSGGPGELFF
TGTGCCAGCAGTCGAAGGGGTGGTAGCGGGGGGCCCGGGGAGCTGTTTTTT
>-|-|TRBV29-1|TRBJ2-3
CSVDSATDTQYF
TGCAGCGTTGATTCGGCGACAGATACGCAGTATTTT
>-|-|TRBV30|TRBJ1-2
CAWRQVGTNYGYTF
TGTGCCTGGCGGCAGGTCGGAACTAACTATGGCTACACCTTC
>-|-|TRBV7-8|TRBJ1-1
CASSLTLSGPEAFF
TGTGCCAGCAGCTTGACCCTATCAGGGCCTGAAGCTTTCTTT
>TRBD1|-|TRBV5-4|TRBJ2-5
CASSSGQAPGTQYF
TGTGCCAGCAGCTCAGGACAGGCCCCGGGGACCCAGTACTTC
>-|-|TRBV28|TRBJ1-5
CASSLSTGRQPQHF
TGTGCCAGCAGTTTAAGCACAGGTCGTCAGCCCCAGCATTTT
>-|once|TRBV5-6|TRBJ1-1
CASTFGQMNTEAFF
TGTGCCAGCACCTTCGGACAGATGAACACTGAAGCTTTCTTT
>TRBD1|-|TRBV6-5|TRBJ1-5
CASSYSYRGGNQPQHF
TGTGCCAGCAGTTACTCGTACAGGGGGGGCAATCAGCCCCAGCATTTT
>-|-|TRBV27|TRBJ1-5
CASSFSNQPQHF
TGTGCCAGCAGTTTTAGCAATCAGCCCCAGCATTTT